This TCR beta chain was obtained from a study of identical twins. General study findings and limits: The study found that models underestimated out-of-frame TCR alpha sharing in monozygotic twins. Out-of-frame alpha sequences common to twins exhibited a surplus of low generation probability.

The CDR3 has 14 amino acids. The V and J ends lost 3 bases and 3 bases respectively, with 9 bases between them. With template switching, a universal primer site was added, and the cDNA carried unique molecular identifiers. TCRdb passed the 5' RACE reads through MiXCR, listing each CDR3 protein once. The sample yields a few hundred thousand distinct CDR3 sequences, 8.5% to 10% seen once. Ten or more counts support this clonotype. Its antigen is as yet unknown. The chain combines TRBV12-3 or TRBV12-4 with TRBJ1-3; TRBD1 might be the D (5 bases). Sequencing was done on a sample of naive T cells sorted from blood. The clonotype was recovered from a woman aged 45-65 years in good health. CDR3: CASSFIGDGNTIYF. The CDR3 nucleotides are TGTGCCAGCAGTTTTATAGGGGATGGAAACACCATATATTTT.